This TCR beta chain was identified in a study of T-cell reconstitution after alpha-beta-depleted transplantation in children. As it was prepared, the TCRbeta library received unique molecular identifiers. TCRdb analysed the PCR reads with MiXCR anew, one entry per CDR3 protein. The table records 250,000 to 400,000 distinct CDR3 sequences, approximately 20% of them present only once. Broader study findings: TCRbeta diversity was high at day 60 in some patients (a result of surviving recipient T cells and thymic progenitors). Fresh T-cell production supplied most of the T-cell counts and diversity seen one year after transplant. Reportedly, only several hundred clones from non-depleted graft cells drove alpha-beta T-cell counts at about two months.

A word on this clonotype: Its matching antigen is unknown.

The ends were cut back, 6 bases at V and 7 bases at J, with 12 bases in the middle. The CDR3 covers 11 residues. CDR1 is DFQATT, CDR2 SNEGSKA, per germline (reference sequence). This material consisted of PBMCs, mostly from graft donor cells, taken 180 days after TCRalphabeta/CD19-depleted stem cell transplant. The gene calls are TRBV20-1 and TRBJ1-1, with D possibly being TRBD1 (6 bases). This TCR was sampled from a male patient aged 10-17 years who had a stem cell transplant for acute lymphoblastic leukemia, so the T cells may come from the graft donor. CDR3 region: CSATRGNEAFF. DNA of the CDR3: TGCAGTGCAACCAGGGGAAATGAAGCTTTCTTT.